The present T cell receptor (beta chain) was sequenced within a study of T cells after yellow fever vaccination. Study observations and caveats: Just a small share of clonotypes turned up in the CD4 compartment as well as the CD8 compartment. Weaker in magnitude, the secondary response showed a faster peak on day 5 versus 15.

This clonotype turned up a few times. What it binds is unknown. In TCRdb, the 5' RACE reads were re-called with MiXCR into one record per CDR3 protein. There are 300,000 to 400,000 distinct CDR3 sequences in the sample; about an eighth occur only once, and 3.2% lies in the top ten. The TCR sequence derives from a man younger than 30 who received the YFV17D yellow fever vaccine. The sample consisted of CD4+ T cells sorted from PBMCs, taken 15 days after the yellow fever booster vaccination.

The CDR3 DNA reads TGCAGTGCTAGAGGACCGCTGAACACTGAAGCTTTCTTT. This gives the protein CSARGPLNTEAFF. The gene calls are TRBV20-1 and TRBJ1-1; unclear D gene. Looked up from germline, CDR1 is DFQATT and CDR2 is SNEGSKA (reference sequence). The CDR3 totals 13 residues. V was clipped by 1 base and J by 0 bases, with 6 bases between them.